This T cell receptor (beta chain) is drawn from a study of T cell responses to AZD1222 COVID-19 vaccine. Turning to the study itself: Timing groups of about 4 and about 12 weeks for second doses were pooled. Study-level results: Donors were mostly white British, more females; clonal diversity possibly underestimated.

CDR3 length: 13 amino acids. Trimming at V came to 5 bases and at J to 3 bases, leaving 4 bases not matched to a gene. Germline loops: CDR1 SGHTA, CDR2 FQGNSA. Using immunoSEQ multiplex PCR, the repertoire was profiled, and TCRdb retains in-frame clones only, with some absent. The sample yields roughly 140,000 clones, about 89% seen once. Only one count was recorded for this clone. Its antigen is currently unknown. V is TRBV7-2 and J is TRBJ2-7; 7 bases align to TRBD1. The source of this sequence is an adult in good health. This specimen was peripheral blood, taken on day 0 of AZD1222 vaccination. The DNA of the CDR3 is TGTGCCAGCAGCCTGACAGGGAACTACGAGCAGTACTTC. Translated, it gives CASSLTGNYEQYF.